This is a list of T cell receptor beta chains from one sample in a study of CD8+CD57+ T cells in acquired aplastic anemia. TCRdb passed the reads through MiXCR, listing each CDR3 protein once. The sample consists of roughly 500,000 distinct CDR3 sequences, about a third of them appearing once. Sequencing was performed on sorted CD4+, CD8+, or CD8+CD57+ T cells (not recorded which) from PBMCs. Source of these receptors: a human donor with aplastic anemia. Both conserved end residues are part of each CDR3.

V gene: TRBV9
CDR3 protein: CASSEQGLAGVEQFF

V gene: TRBV11-1
CDR3 protein: CASSIPGQGTNYGYTF

V gene: TRBV7-8
CDR3 protein: CASSVTGLLSSYEQYF

V gene: TRBV4-3
CDR3 protein: CASSRSPGTGISEAFF

V gene: TRBV10-2
CDR3 protein: CASRSHLATGGNEKLFF

V gene: TRBV5-1
CDR3 protein: CASSGGVYTDTQYF

V gene: TRBV2
CDR3 protein: CASSPRDRENSPPHF

V gene: TRBV24-1
CDR3 protein: CASRPRDSSANEQFF

V gene: TRBV29-1
CDR3 protein: CSVAVDGNTIYF

V gene: TRBV10-3
CDR3 protein: CAISDRANGEKLFF

V gene: TRBV2
CDR3 protein: CASRGLAGGTDTQYF

V gene: TRBV5-6
CDR3 protein: CASSLLRVSETQYF

V gene: TRBV15
CDR3 protein: CATSIAGPYGYTF

V gene: TRBV3-1
CDR3 protein: CASSQDDRVYEQYF

V gene: TRBV10-3
CDR3 protein: CASSLFPAGGKAEAFF

V gene: TRBV11-1
CDR3 protein: CASSLGRLAGVRQLDNEQFF

V gene: TRBV6-5
CDR3 protein: CASKDGATDTQYF

V gene: TRBV15
CDR3 protein: CATSRDGAGDSYEQYF

V gene: TRBV19
CDR3 protein: CASSLQRGRSDTQYF

V gene: TRBV5-1
CDR3 protein: CASSLGRTESYEQYF

V gene: TRBV20-1
CDR3 protein: CSASRQIYEQYF

V gene: TRBV5-6
CDR3 protein: CASKRTGADGAFF

V gene: TRBV7-7
CDR3 protein: CASSLGMTTDTQYF

V gene: TRBV16
CDR3 protein: CASNRGRPGIGTEAFF

V gene: TRBV25-1
CDR3 protein: CASGTGSISGELYF

V gene: TRBV15
CDR3 protein: CATSPEGDNGQPQHF

V gene: TRBV19
CDR3 protein: CASSTQGPGELFF

V gene: TRBV6-1
CDR3 protein: CASTSKKTGNEYNEQFF

V gene: TRBV20-1
CDR3 protein: CSARDLWGKNIQYF

V gene: TRBV10-3
CDR3 protein: CAISEPTSGSTGELFF

V gene: TRBV7-8
CDR3 protein: CASSLFIREHCGYTF

V gene: TRBV29-1
CDR3 protein: CSSTWTAGGTDTQYF

V gene: TRBV9
CDR3 protein: CASSVVGDQDGNTIYF

V gene: TRBV19
CDR3 protein: CASSPRVGGEKLFF

V gene: TRBV30
CDR3 protein: CAWSVQGARSNQPQHF

V gene: TRBV7-8
CDR3 protein: CASSQLQGYYGYTF

V gene: TRBV6-5
CDR3 protein: CASSYRTSGNSDTQYF

V gene: TRBV10-3
CDR3 protein: CASRQDVGTGELFF

V gene: TRBV6-1
CDR3 protein: CASSDLVGGTEAFF

V gene: TRBV6-2/TRBV6-3
CDR3 protein: CASRLRGSTYEQYF